Shown below are 9 T cell receptor beta chains from a single sample sequenced in a study of shared clonotypes between healthy human individuals. This table comes from immunoSEQ multiplex PCR, and its TCRdb copy is limited to in-frame clones, with some not included. The sample holds approximately 980,000 clones, about three quarters seen once. The sequenced sample was memory CD4+ T cells sorted from blood. The subset: CD45RA-negative fraction. These receptors were collected from a man between 18 and 29 years old in good health.

The V and J genes are TRBV6-1 and TRBJ2-2; D is possibly TRBD2 (5 bases). Between the trimmed V and J ends, which lost 7 bases and 4 bases, there was a span of 16 bases. There are 15 residues in the CDR3. The germline gives CDR1 MNHNS, CDR2 SASEGT. The chain's CDR3 is CASTGLGWGTGELFF. The DNA of the CDR3 is TGTGCCAGCACTGGACTCGGCTGGGGCACCGGGGAGCTGTTTTTT.

This chain uses TRBV19 with TRBJ2-6, with D perhaps matching TRBD1 (6 bases). The germline V gene encodes CDR1 LNHDA and CDR2 SQIVND (reference sequence). There are 16 residues in the CDR3. V gave up 2 bases and J gave up 4 bases, with 12 bases separating them. The DNA of the CDR3 is TGTGCCAGTAGTATAAGGGCAGGGGCCGGGGCCAACGTCCTGACTTTC. Amino acid sequence: CASSIRAGAGANVLTF. The variable domain in full, with the rest retrieved from reference TRBV19 and TRBJ2-6, is DGGITQSPKYLFRKEGQNVTLSCEQNLNHDAMYWYRQDPGQGLRLIYYSQIVNDFQKGDIAEGYSVSREKKESFPLTVTSAQKNPTAFYLCASSIRAGAGANVLTFGAGSRLTVL.

V and J are TRBV18 and TRBJ2-1; a possible D gene is TRBD2 (5 bases). Trimming left V 2 bases short and J 1 base short, with 9 bases between. Germline loops: CDR1 KGHSH, CDR2 LQKENI. The CDR3 consists of 15 residues. CDR3 nucleotide sequence: TGTGCCAGCTCACCAGGGAGTGGATCCTACAATGAGCAGTTCTTC. This sequence encodes CASSPGSGSYNEQFF.

The chain joins TRBV6-5 to TRBJ2-5, with 10 bases aligning to TRBD2. The CDR3 loop spans 15 amino acids. Losses at the gene ends were 5 bases for V and 5 bases for J; bases not matched to a gene: 8. Germline V lookup: CDR1 MNHEY, CDR2 SVGAGI. CDR3 DNA: TGTGCCAGCAGTCAAAGCGGGACTAGCGAGGAGACCCAGTACTTC. Its protein product is CASSQSGTSEETQYF.

V usage is TRBV15 and J usage is TRBJ2-5; 8 positions match TRBD1. The germline V gene has CDR1 LNHNV and CDR2 YYDKDF (reference sequence). V was clipped by 7 bases and J by 0 bases; unmatched bases: 10. The CDR3 sequence is 16 residues long. For the CDR3, the DNA is TGTGCCACCACCAAAGGGCAGGGGGCTTACCAAGAGACCCAGTACTTC. Encoded protein: CATTKGQGAYQETQYF.

This clone has only one observation. The chain employs TRBV19 and TRBJ1-1, with D hard to call. V lost 4 bases to trimming and J lost 1 base, with 10 bases between them. CDR1 and CDR2 (germline): LNHDA, SQIVND (reference sequence). The CDR3 contains 14 residues. The CDR3 reads CASSKEGRNTEAFF. The CDR3 coding sequence is TGTGCCAGTAGTAAGGAAGGAAGGAACACTGAAGCTTTCTTT.

This clone was counted only a few times. V is TRBV5-8 and J is TRBJ1-5, with D maybe TRBD1 (5 bases). Germline-derived CDR1 and CDR2 are SGHTS and YDEGEE. Trimming removed 4 bases at V and 6 bases at J, with 23 bases between. The CDR3 has 17 amino acids. DNA for the CDR3: TGTGCCAGCAGCCTCCCGTTAGGGCAGGGAAGAATTCAGCCCCAGCATTTT. It translates to CASSLPLGQGRIQPQHF.

The rearrangement joins TRBV11-2 to TRBJ2-1; 9 positions match TRBD1. This CDR3 spans 15 amino acids. The V gene end was trimmed by 5 bases and the J gene end by 6 bases; junction bases not matched to a gene: 8. CDR1 is SGHAT and CDR2 is FQNNGV in the germline V gene. This chain's CDR3 is CASSPDRGWGNEQFF. The DNA of the CDR3 is TGTGCCAGCAGCCCGGACAGGGGCTGGGGCAATGAGCAGTTCTTC.

The rearrangement uses TRBV5-8 and TRBJ2-1, with 7 bases identical to TRBD2. The CDR3 runs to 15 residues. Germline V CDR1 and CDR2: SGHTS, YDEGEE. With V trimmed by 4 bases and J by 0 bases, 4 bases remained unmatched. Written as DNA, the CDR3 is TGTGCCAGCAGCCGAGCGGGGAGCTCCTACAATGAGCAGTTCTTC. Translation: CASSRAGSSYNEQFF.